The present T cell receptor (beta chain) was sequenced within a study of CD8 T cells in Susac syndrome. RNA was extracted with the RNeasy kit, and a quantity of 0.5 to 1 ug was reverse transcribed using random hexamers. An immunoSEQ multiplex PCR amplified TCR beta CDR3 over 54 Vbeta and 13 Jbeta. MiXCR, run by TCRdb on the immunoSEQ multiplex PCR reads, gives a single entry per CDR3 protein. The sample shows around 220,000 distinct CDR3 sequences, 92% of them seen only once. Blood CD8+ and CD4+ T cells underwent high-throughput TCR beta sequencing. Per germline, CDR1 LGHNT and CDR2 FRNRAP. CDR3 size: 16 residues. V was trimmed by 3 bases and J by 7 bases, leaving 19 bases between them.

This TCR was recovered from a human donor with multiple sclerosis. V and J are TRBV12-5 and TRBJ1-5; D remains unclear. Sequenced sample: CD8+ T cells from PBMCs. The CDR3 region has the DNA TGTGCTAGTGGTTTCGGGGAGACGCCCGGGAGGCAGCCCCAGCATTTT. Translating it yields CASGFGETPGRQPQHF.